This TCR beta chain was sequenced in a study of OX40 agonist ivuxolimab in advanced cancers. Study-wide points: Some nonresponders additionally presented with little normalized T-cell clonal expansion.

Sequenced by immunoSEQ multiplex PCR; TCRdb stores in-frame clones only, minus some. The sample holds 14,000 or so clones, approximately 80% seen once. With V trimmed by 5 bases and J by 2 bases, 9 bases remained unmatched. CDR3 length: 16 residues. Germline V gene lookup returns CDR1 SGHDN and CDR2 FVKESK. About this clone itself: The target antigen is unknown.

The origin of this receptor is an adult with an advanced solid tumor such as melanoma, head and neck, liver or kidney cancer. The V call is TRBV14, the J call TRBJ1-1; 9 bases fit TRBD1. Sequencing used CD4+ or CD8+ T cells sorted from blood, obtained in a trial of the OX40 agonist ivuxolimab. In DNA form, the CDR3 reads TGTGCCAGCAGCTCCATGGACAGGGGAACAAACACTGAAGCTTTCTTT. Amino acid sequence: CASSSMDRGTNTEAFF.